Listed here are 3 T cell receptor beta chains from one sample, sequenced in a study of control samples from healthy donors and cancer patients. Sequencing used immunoSEQ multiplex PCR; TCRdb keeps in-frame clones, though not all of them. Of more than 50,000 clones listed, approximately 95% are singletons. The sample was blood. The receptors derive from a woman in her late teens or twenties in good health.

The chain links TRBV9 to TRBJ2-7; D not resolved. The CDR3 is 15 residues long. The germline V gene encodes CDR1 SGDLS and CDR2 YYNGEE. V dropped 4 bases and J dropped 4 bases, with 18 bases sitting between them. The CDR3 protein is CASSPDVHSYYEQYF. DNA of the CDR3: TGTGCCAGCAGCCCCGACGTACACTCCTATTACGAGCAGTACTTC.

The V call is TRBV27, the J call TRBJ1-4; tentatively, D is TRBD1 (5 bases). The CDR3 consists of 12 residues. Trimming left V 3 bases short and J 8 bases short, with 7 bases between. Germline V gene lookup returns CDR1 MNHEY and CDR2 SMNVEV (reference sequence). The CDR3 spells CASSFRGEKLFF. In DNA form, the CDR3 reads TGTGCCAGCAGTTTCCGGGGCGAAAAACTGTTTTTT.

The chain recombines TRBV2 with TRBJ1-5, with unresolved D. With 6 bases removed from V and 0 bases from J, the gap between germline ends came to 12 bases. The CDR3 runs to 15 residues. Germline CDR1 SNHLY, CDR2 FYNNEI. The CDR3 region has the DNA TGTGCCAGCAGACCCTCAGAAATTAGCAATCAGCCCCAGCATTTT. Its protein product is CASRPSEISNQPQHF.